These 9 T cell receptor beta chains were all obtained from the same sample, sequenced in a study of cytomegalovirus exposure and HLA in healthy donors. Researchers ran the PCR with 60 Vbeta and 13 Jbeta primers. Here immunoSEQ multiplex PCR was the method, and the copy in TCRdb shows in-frame clones only, minus some. The sample lists roughly 120,000 clones, roughly 82% seen once, with 1.5% in the top ten. Sequenced sample: PBMCs. The receptors stem from a woman aged 18-35 years in good health and CMV-seronegative.

This clone appeared a few times. The chain couples TRBV18 to TRBJ1-3; D gene uncertain. CDR3 size: 19 residues. The germline CDR1 and CDR2 sequences are KGHSH and LQKENI. Trimming took off 3 bases at V and 0 bases at J, with 21 bases between the two ends. The DNA for the CDR3 is TGTGCCAGCTCACCTACCGCCGTCGGGGTAACCCACTCTGGAAACACCATATATTTT. Its protein product is CASSPTAVGVTHSGNTIYF.

The chain has TRBV7-9 and TRBJ2-7, with TRBD1 as a possible D gene (5 bases). CDR1 and CDR2 from the germline V gene are SEHNR and FQNEAQ (reference sequence). Between the trimmed V and J ends, which lost 1 base and 5 bases, there was a span of 12 bases. The CDR3 has 14 residues. The CDR3 DNA reads TGTGCCAGCAGCTTAGAAGGGGCGCGAAACGAGCAGTACTTC. Amino acid sequence: CASSLEGARNEQYF. The variable domain in full, with the rest retrieved from reference TRBV7-9 and TRBJ2-7, is DTGVSQNPRHKITKRGQNVTFRCDPISEHNRLYWYRQTLGQGPEFLTYFQNEAQLEKSRLLSDRFSAERPKGSFSTLEIQRTEQGDSAMYLCASSLEGARNEQYFGPGTRLTVT.

The genes are TRBV4-3 and TRBJ1-2; D gene uncertain. Germline CDR1 LGHNA, CDR2 YSLEER. Trimming pared 5 bases from V and 2 bases from J, leaving 9 bases between. The CDR3 sequence is 13 residues long. The CDR3 nucleotides read TGCGCCAGCAGCTCTCCCTCCAACTATGGCTACACCTTC. This sequence encodes CASSSPSNYGYTF.

The gene calls are TRBV4-3 and TRBJ2-1, with no clear D. CDR1 and CDR2 (germline): LGHNA, YSLEER. The CDR3 covers 14 residues. V was clipped by 7 bases and J by 9 bases, with 19 bases between them. CDR3 amino acids: CASNSLLSGGEQFF. The DNA of the CDR3 is TGCGCCAGCAACTCGCTTCTTTCAGGTGGTGAGCAGTTCTTC.

This chain connects TRBV10-3 to TRBJ2-7; 8 nucleotides agree with TRBD1. CDR3 length equals 12 residues. V lost 5 bases and J lost 4; bases outside the gene matches: 1. Germline V gives CDR1 ENHRY, CDR2 SYGVKD. CDR3 in DNA: TGTGCCATCAGTCGACAGGGGTACGAGCAGTACTTC. Encoded protein: CAISRQGYEQYF.

V usage is TRBV10-3 and J usage is TRBJ2-7; the D is unclear. Germline loops: CDR1 ENHRY, CDR2 SYGVKD. V lost 6 bases, J lost 0 bases, and 9 bases lay in between. This CDR3 comprises 13 residues. CDR3 residues: CAIREQISYEQYF. The CDR3 region has the DNA TGTGCCATCAGGGAGCAGATCTCCTACGAGCAGTACTTC.

This sequence joins TRBV2 and TRBJ1-1, with a weak D call TRBD1 (6 bases). Trimming took 5 bases from V and 5 from J, leaving 21 bases between them. CDR3 length: 16 residues. Germline V gives CDR1 SNHLY, CDR2 FYNNEI. The CDR3 sequence is CASSSQRTAGGTEAFF. The CDR3 nucleotides read TGTGCCAGCAGTTCTCAACGGACAGCCGGGGGGACTGAAGCTTTCTTT.

The rearrangement uses TRBV19 and TRBJ2-7; 8 nucleotides match TRBD1. The CDR3 consists of 13 residues. Germline-derived CDR1 and CDR2 are LNHDA and SQIVND (reference sequence). The ends lost 6 bases at V and 5 bases at J; junction bases unmatched: 6. The CDR3 DNA follows: TGTGCCAGTAGCAGGGGGCTTGCCGACGAGCAGTACTTC. Its translation is CASSRGLADEQYF.

This clone has a handful of counts. This rearrangement joins TRBV9 to TRBJ2-6; D is perhaps TRBD2 (6 bases). Germline V gene data show CDR1 as SGDLS and CDR2 as YYNGEE. The CDR3 sequence is 17 residues long. Trimming shortened V by 3 bases and J by 0 bases, and 13 bases separated the two germline ends. This CDR3 is CASSERTGSSGANVLTF. Here the CDR3 DNA reads TGTGCCAGCAGCGAGAGGACCGGGAGCTCTGGGGCCAACGTCCTGACTTTC.